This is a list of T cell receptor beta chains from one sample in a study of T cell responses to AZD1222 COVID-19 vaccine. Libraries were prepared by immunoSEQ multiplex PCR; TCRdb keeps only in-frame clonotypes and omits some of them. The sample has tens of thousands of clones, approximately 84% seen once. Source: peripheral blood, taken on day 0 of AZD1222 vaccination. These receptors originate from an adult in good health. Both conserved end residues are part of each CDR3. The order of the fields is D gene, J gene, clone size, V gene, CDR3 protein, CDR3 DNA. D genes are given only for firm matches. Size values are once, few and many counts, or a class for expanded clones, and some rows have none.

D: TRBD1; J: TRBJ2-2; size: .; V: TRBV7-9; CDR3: CASSPPGQSTGELFF; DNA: TGTGCCAGCAGCCCCCCGGGACAGTCCACCGGGGAGCTGTTTTTT
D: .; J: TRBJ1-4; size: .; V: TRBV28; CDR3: CASASGQGIATNEKLFF; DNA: TGTGCCAGCGCCTCCGGCCAGGGAATTGCAACTAATGAAAAACTGTTTTTT
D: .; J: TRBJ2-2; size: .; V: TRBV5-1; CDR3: CASGLLSAGELFF; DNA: TGCGCCAGCGGCCTTTTGTCGGCCGGGGAGCTGTTTTTT
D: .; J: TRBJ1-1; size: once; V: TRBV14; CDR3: CASSLYGQDTEAFF; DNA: TGTGCCAGCAGCCTCTACGGACAAGACACTGAAGCTTTCTTT
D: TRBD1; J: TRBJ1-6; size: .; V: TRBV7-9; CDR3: CASSIRQGTTPLHF; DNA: TGTGCCAGCAGCATTCGACAGGGAACCACACCCCTCCACTTT
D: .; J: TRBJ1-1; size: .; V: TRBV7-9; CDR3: CASSFGGMNTEAFF; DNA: TGTGCCAGCAGCTTCGGTGGGATGAACACTGAAGCTTTCTTT
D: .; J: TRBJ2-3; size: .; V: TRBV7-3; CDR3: CASSPPGTDTQYF; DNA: TGTGCCAGCAGCCCCCCCGGCACAGATACGCAGTATTTT
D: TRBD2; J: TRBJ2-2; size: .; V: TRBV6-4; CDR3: CASSDFPSGGASTGELFF; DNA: TGTGCCAGCAGTGACTTTCCTAGCGGGGGGGCGAGCACCGGGGAGCTGTTTTTT
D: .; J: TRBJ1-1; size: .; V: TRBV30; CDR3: CAWHRNTEAFF; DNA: TGTGCCTGGCACAGGAACACTGAAGCTTTCTTT
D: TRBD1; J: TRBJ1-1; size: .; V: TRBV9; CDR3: CASSPDRGNTEAFF; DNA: TGTGCCAGCAGCCCCGACAGGGGTAACACTGAAGCTTTCTTT
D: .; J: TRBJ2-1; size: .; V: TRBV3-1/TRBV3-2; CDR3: CASSRIGDEQFF; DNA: TGTGCCAGCAGCCGAATAGGGGATGAGCAGTTCTTC
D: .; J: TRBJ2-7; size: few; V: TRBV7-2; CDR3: CASLIGTPGSYEQYF; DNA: TGTGCCAGCCTAATAGGTACACCCGGCTCCTACGAGCAGTACTTC
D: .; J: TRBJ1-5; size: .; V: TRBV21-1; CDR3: CASSVQGAKNQPQHF; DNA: TGTGCCAGCAGCGTACAGGGGGCGAAGAATCAGCCCCAGCATTTT
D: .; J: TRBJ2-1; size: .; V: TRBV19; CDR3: CASALEFSYNEQFF; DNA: TGTGCCAGTGCCCTCGAATTCTCCTACAATGAGCAGTTCTTC
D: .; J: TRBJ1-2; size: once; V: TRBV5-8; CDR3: CASSLGVGYGYTF; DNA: TGTGCCAGCAGCTTGGGGGTCGGCTATGGCTACACCTTC
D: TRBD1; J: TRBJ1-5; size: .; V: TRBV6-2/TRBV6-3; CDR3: CASSRGAQGANQPQHF; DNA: TGTGCCAGCAGTAGAGGAGCTCAGGGGGCAAATCAGCCCCAGCATTTT
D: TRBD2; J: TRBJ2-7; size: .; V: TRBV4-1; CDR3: CASSQDLVASGYEQYF; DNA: TGCGCCAGCAGCCAAGATCTAGTGGCTAGCGGCTACGAGCAGTACTTC
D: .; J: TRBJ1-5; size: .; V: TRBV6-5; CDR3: CASSTRLFQPQHF; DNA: TGTGCCAGCAGCACACGTTTGTTTCAGCCCCAGCATTTT
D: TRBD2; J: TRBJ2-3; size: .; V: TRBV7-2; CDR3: CASSLGVAGGLDTQYF; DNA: TGTGCCAGCAGCTTAGGAGTGGCGGGGGGTCTAGATACGCAGTATTTT
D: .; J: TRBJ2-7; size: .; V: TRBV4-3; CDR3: CASSQGASGRSYEQYF; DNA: TGCGCCAGCAGCCAAGGGGCCAGCGGACGCTCCTACGAGCAGTACTTC
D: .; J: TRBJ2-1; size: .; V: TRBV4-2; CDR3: CASSQDGRQYNEQFF; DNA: TGTGCCAGCAGCCAAGACGGTCGGCAGTACAATGAGCAGTTCTTC
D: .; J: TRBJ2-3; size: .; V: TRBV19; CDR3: CASSIQASTDTQYF; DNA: TGTGCCAGTAGTATCCAGGCGTCCACAGATACGCAGTATTTT
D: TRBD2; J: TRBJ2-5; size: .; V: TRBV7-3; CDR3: CASSLAPASGGQETQYF; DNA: TGTGCCAGCAGCTTAGCCCCGGCTAGCGGGGGGCAAGAGACCCAGTACTTC
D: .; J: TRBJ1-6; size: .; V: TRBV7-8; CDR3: CASSFPTGFGTYNSPLHF; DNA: TGTGCCAGCAGCTTCCCAACAGGGTTCGGGACCTATAATTCACCCCTCCACTTT
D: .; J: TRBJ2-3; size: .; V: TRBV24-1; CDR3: CATSDTRSGGTDTQYF; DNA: TGTGCCACCAGTGATACCCGCAGCGGAGGCACAGATACGCAGTATTTT
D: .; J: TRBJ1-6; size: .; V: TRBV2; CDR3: CASMGAMNSPLHF; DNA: TGTGCCAGTATGGGGGCGATGAATTCACCCCTCCACTTT
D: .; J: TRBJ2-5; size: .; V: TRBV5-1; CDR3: CASSLSNSLEETQYF; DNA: TGCGCCAGCAGCTTGTCTAACTCCCTTGAGGAGACCCAGTACTTC
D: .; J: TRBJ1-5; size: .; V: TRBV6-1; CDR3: CASSEIRWGYQPQHF; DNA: TGTGCCAGCAGTGAAATAAGGTGGGGCTATCAGCCCCAGCATTTT
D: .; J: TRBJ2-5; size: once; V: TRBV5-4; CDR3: CASSHPADGGQETQYF; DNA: TGTGCCAGCAGCCACCCCGCTGACGGGGGCCAAGAGACCCAGTACTTC
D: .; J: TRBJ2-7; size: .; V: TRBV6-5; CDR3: CASRQERTYEQYF; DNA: TGTGCCAGCCGGCAGGAGAGGACCTACGAGCAGTACTTC
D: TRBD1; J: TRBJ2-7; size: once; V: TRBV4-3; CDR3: CASSQAATGIYEQYF; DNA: TGCGCCAGCAGCCAAGCAGCGACAGGGATCTACGAGCAGTACTTC
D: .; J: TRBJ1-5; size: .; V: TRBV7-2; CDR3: CASSERAGTNQPQHF; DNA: TGTGCCAGCAGCGAAAGGGCAGGCACCAATCAGCCCCAGCATTTT
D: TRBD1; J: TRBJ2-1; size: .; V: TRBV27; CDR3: CASSLVGTGVYHEQFF; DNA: TGTGCCAGCAGTTTAGTGGGGACAGGGGTTTACCATGAGCAGTTCTTC